These T cell receptor beta chains were read from a single sample in a study of tumor-infiltrating lymphocytes in primary liver carcinoma. Each CDR3 protein gets one entry after TCRdb re-called the multiplex PCR reads with MiXCR. Seen here are around 80,000 distinct CDR3 sequences, 69% observed once, and the top ten hold approximately 27%. The sample was tumor-adjacent normal liver tissue. The receptors derive from a man between 35 and 55 years old with primary liver carcinoma and hepatitis B virus infection. The CDR3 runs from the conserved cysteine through the conserved F or W. The order of the fields is D gene, clone size, CDR3 length, J gene, V gene, CDR3 protein, CDR3 DNA. The D gene is left open where the match is weak. Size tells how often a clone was seen (once, few, many) or the class of an expanded clone, and some rows leave it out.

TRBD1 | - | 18 | TRBJ2-3 | TRBV29-1 | CSVEGQGVFHHSTDTQYF | TGCAGCGTTGAGGGACAGGGGGTGTTCCACCATTCAACAGATACGCAGTATTTT
- | - | 15 | TRBJ2-1 | TRBV4-1 | CASTRRTSNYNEQFF | TGCGCCAGCACCCGAAGGACAAGCAACTATAATGAGCAGTTCTTC
TRBD1 | - | 13 | TRBJ2-7 | TRBV7-9 | CASTRGGSYEQYF | TGTGCCAGCACCCGAGGGGGCAGCTACGAGCAGTACTTC
TRBD2 | few | 16 | TRBJ2-7 | TRBV7-9 | CASSLDLGLASYEQYF | TGTGCCAGCAGCTTAGATTTGGGACTAGCGTCCTACGAGCAGTACTTC
- | once | 14 | TRBJ2-5 | TRBV6-5 | CASSYDLDQETQYF | TGTGCCAGCAGTTACGATCTCGATCAAGAGACCCAGTACTTC
- | - | 15 | TRBJ2-1 | TRBV5-6 | CASSRSDTQGWKLFF | TGTGCCAGCTCCAGGTCCGACACTCAAGGGTGGAAGCTGTTCTTC
TRBD2 | many | 14 | TRBJ2-1 | TRBV5-1 | CASSLEGGSHEQFF | TGCGCCAGCAGCTTAGAGGGCGGGAGCCATGAGCAGTTCTTC
- | - | 19 | TRBJ2-1 | TRBV11-3 | CASSPKTRGLAGSYNEQFF | TGTGCCAGCAGCCCTAAGACAAGGGGGCTAGCGGGTTCATATAATGAGCAGTTCTTC
- | - | 14 | TRBJ1-4 | TRBV4-1 | CASSQGAQNEKLFF | TGCGCCAGTAGCCAAGGGGCCCAAAATGAAAAACTGTTTTTT
- | - | 17 | TRBJ1-1 | TRBV5-5 | CASSLGDQSSLNSEAFF | TGTGCCAGCAGCTTGGGGGACCAGTCCAGCTTGAACTCTGAAGCTTTCTTT
TRBD2 | - | 15 | TRBJ2-3 | TRBV6-6 | CASSYSAGATDMQYF | TGTGCCAGCAGTTACTCAGCGGGAGCAACAGATATGCAGTATTTT
TRBD2 | - | 18 | TRBJ2-2 | TRBV4-3 | CASSRGLACSANTGELFF | TGCGCCAGCAGCCGGGGACTAGCGTGTTCCGCGAACACCGGGGAGCTGTTTTTT
TRBD2 | many | 18 | TRBJ2-2 | TRBV4-1 | CASSLALAGGPDTGELFF | TGCGCCAGCAGCCTCGCTTTAGCGGGAGGGCCGGACACCGGGGAGCTGTTTTTT
- | - | 16 | TRBJ1-3 | TRBV4-3 | CAMSQFTGTVGNTIYF | TGTGCCATGAGCCAATTCACCGGGACGGTGGGAAACACCATATATTTT
- | few | 12 | TRBJ2-3 | TRBV2 | CASSDPTDTQYF | TGTGCCAGCAGTGACCCAACAGATACGCAGTATTTT
TRBD1 | - | 16 | TRBJ1-2 | TRBV6-5 | CASSPKPGQDVLAYTF | TGTGCCAGCAGTCCCAAACCGGGACAGGATGTTTTGGCCTACACCTTC
- | - | 13 | TRBJ1-6 | TRBV6-5 | CASSRIGNSPLHF | TGTGCCAGCAGTAGGATAGGGAATTCACCCCTCCACTTT
- | few | 15 | TRBJ2-2 | TRBV7-9 | CASSLLGWDTGELFF | TGTGCCAGCAGCTTATTAGGGTGGGACACCGGGGAGCTGTTTTTT
- | - | 14 | TRBJ2-3 | TRBV5-1 | CTSRTFTCTDTQYF | TGCACCAGCAGAACTTTCACTTGCACAGATACGCAGTATTTT
- | - | 14 | TRBJ2-3 | TRBV6-5 | CASSAPLGLDTQYF | TGTGCCAGCAGTGCTCCTTTGGGCCTGGATACGCAGTATTTT
TRBD2 | many | 16 | TRBJ2-2 | TRBV4-3 | CASSQSPSGNTGELFF | TGCGCCAGCAGCCAATCACCTAGCGGGAACACCGGGGAGCTGTTTTTT
- | - | 16 | TRBJ2-1 | TRBV29-1 | CNAATLRPWSRQEQFF | TGCAATGCCGCCACGCTTCGGCCCTGGTCCCGTCAAGAGCAGTTCTTC
- | many | 13 | TRBJ2-1 | TRBV6-1 | CASSEERGIEQFF | TGTGCCAGCAGTGAAGAGAGGGGCATTGAGCAGTTCTTC
- | - | 15 | TRBJ2-3 | TRBV9 | CTNSVLAGLGDTQYF | TGTACCAACAGCGTTTTAGCAGGTCTTGGCGATACGCAGTATTTT
- | many | 19 | TRBJ2-2 | TRBV6-6 | CASKYSFIIGGTDTGELFF | TGTGCCAGCAAATACTCGTTTATCATAGGAGGGACCGACACCGGGGAGCTGTTTTTT
- | - | 18 | TRBJ2-5 | TRBV11-2 | CASSLDVWSRGRGETQYF | TGTGCCAGCAGCCTAGATGTGTGGTCTAGGGGGAGAGGAGAGACCCAGTACTTC
TRBD1 | - | 16 | TRBJ2-7 | TRBV6-5 | CPSRPGQAASFCEQYF | TGTCCCAGCAGGCCCGGACAGGCAGCATCCTTTTGCGAGCAGTATTTC
- | many | 11 | TRBJ1-2 | TRBV29-1 | CSVEWDYGYTF | TGCAGCGTTGAGTGGGACTATGGCTACACCTTC
- | - | 11 | TRBJ2-7 | TRBV29-1 | CIVGWVYEQYF | TGCATCGTTGGGTGGGTATACGAGCAGTACTTC
- | - | 17 | TRBJ2-1 | TRBV4-1 | CASSQVITSSSYNEQFF | TGCGCCAGCAGCCAAGTCATCACTTCGAGCTCCTACAATGAGCAATTCTTC
TRBD1 | few | 16 | TRBJ1-6 | TRBV12-3/TRBV12-4 | CASSLAPGQGGSPLHF | TGTGCCAGCAGTTTAGCTCCGGGACAGGGAGGTTCACCCCTCCACTTT
- | - | 13 | TRBJ2-1 | TRBV6-2/TRBV6-3 | CASIYETHNEQFF | TGTGCCAGCATCTACGAGACTCACAATGAGCAGTTCTTC
- | medium-sized | 18 | TRBJ2-3 | TRBV11-2 | CASSLAGATSSSTDTQYF | TGTGCCAGCAGCTTAGCGGGGGCGACTTCGTCAAGCACAGATACGCAGTATTTT
- | - | 15 | TRBJ1-1 | TRBV29-1 | CRVPGEGGMNTEAFF | TGCAGGGTTCCGGGAGAGGGGGGAATGAACACTGAAGCTTTCTTT
TRBD2 | once | 11 | TRBJ2-1 | TRBV6-5 | CAIGRGTREFF | TGTGCCATCGGGAGAGGGACTAGAGAATTCTTC
- | - | 14 | TRBJ2-2 | TRBV29-1 | CGVLGLGPTWELFF | TGCGGCGTCCTCGGTCTGGGACCCACCTGGGAGCTGTTTTTT
- | once | 14 | TRBJ1-4 | TRBV10-3 | CAVSVGTNNVKLFF | TGTGCCGTCAGTGTCGGGACCAATAATGTAAAACTGTTTTTT
TRBD1 | once | 14 | TRBJ2-7 | TRBV5-1 | CASSQGQGHGEQYF | TGCGCCAGCAGCCAGGGACAGGGGCATGGCGAGCAGTACTTC
TRBD1 | - | 14 | TRBJ1-1 | TRBV7-8 | CTSSSGQGGTEAFF | TGTACCAGCAGTTCCGGACAGGGAGGGACTGAAGCTTTCTTT
- | - | 19 | TRBJ1-4 | TRBV6-1 | CVSSERFGTGSWSDEKPFF | -
- | - | 15 | TRBJ2-3 | TRBV2 | CASSEGAGLTDTQYF | TGTGCCAGCAGTGAAGGGGCGGGCCTCACAGATACGCAGTATTTT
- | - | 15 | TRBJ1-1 | TRBV7-9 | CASSLFGRECTEAFF | TGTGCCAGCAGCTTATTTGGACGGGAGTGCACTGAAGCTTTCTTC
TRBD2 | - | 16 | TRBJ2-1 | TRBV4-1 | CASSQEASGAYNEQFF | TGCGCTAGCAGCCAAGAAGCTAGCGGGGCCTACAATGAGCAGTTCTTC
TRBD2 | - | 19 | TRBJ2-3 | TRBV28 | CASSLGLRLAVFSTHTQYF | TGTGCCAGCAGTTTAGGGCTGAGACTAGCGGTTTTTAGCACACATACGCAGTATTTT
- | - | 15 | TRBJ2-6 | TRBV5-4 | CASSLRLAGANVLTF | TGTGCCAGCAGCCTTAGGCTAGCTGGGGCCAACGTCCTGACTTTC
- | - | 15 | TRBJ2-3 | TRBV4-1 | CASSQVAGITDTQYF | TGCGCCAGCAGCCAAGTCGCGGGCATCACCGATACGCAGTATTTT
TRBD1 | - | 15 | TRBJ2-7 | TRBV11-2 | CTSSPPLTGNYEQYF | TGCACCAGCAGTCCCCCATTGACAGGGAACTACGAGCAGTATTTC
- | - | 17 | TRBJ2-1 | TRBV6-6 | CAISAPLGALESNEQFF | TGTGCCATCAGTGCCCCGCTGGGTGCGTTAGAATCCAATGAGCAGTTCTTC